This is a list of T cell receptor beta chains from one sample in a study of neoadjuvant anti-PD-1 for oral cavity cancer. The table came from immunoSEQ multiplex PCR; TCRdb's copy has only in-frame clones and leaves some out. The sample shows approximately 72,000 clones, around 83% of them seen only once. Specimen: PBMCs, collected before nivolumab (anti-PD-1) treatment. These receptors were collected from a person between 35 and 79 years old with oral cavity squamous cell carcinoma. CDR3s include the opening cysteine and the closing phenylalanine or tryptophan.

cdr3_aa v_call
CASSSGPSNEKLFF TRBV7-8
CASSFAGRANTIYF TRBV28
CAVSSGENEQYF TRBV10-3
CASSVALQGVGNTIYF TRBV9
CASSLRDSGETQYF TRBV5-1
CASSLRYSGANVLTF TRBV5-1
CASSQGMARGTGNTIYF TRBV4-1
CASRVGTGNRDEQFF TRBV6-1
CASSVLQENTGELFF TRBV9
CASSLVREQGRSYEQYF TRBV11-2
CASSPYNEQFF TRBV2
CASSVEGFLNTEAFF TRBV9
CASRGRSGNTIYF TRBV2
CASSQGQGAGQPQHF TRBV7-8
CASSAFTGANTGELFF TRBV6-1
CASSFPVGGGSSYEQYF TRBV5-4
CASSMMLSNYGYTF TRBV19
CASSLEPRGRITEAFF TRBV7-8
CASSGAGTGNTIYF TRBV2
CASSETGGSGNTIYF TRBV6-1
CASSLAGKSTDTQYF TRBV5-1
CASSYTGTGLGEAFF TRBV7-8
CAWSKTRTSGDTGELFF TRBV30
CASSPPTREQYF TRBV27
CASSTIAGSNQPQHF TRBV19
CASSEYSLASGNTIYF TRBV6-1
CASSYGQTYEQYF TRBV5-4
CASSLRGGLGNYGYTF TRBV7-2
CASSEWTGGDTEAFF TRBV2
CASNGVLAKNIQYF TRBV2
CAIKSDRGFFNEQFF TRBV10-3
CASRDSYNEQFF TRBV21-1
CAWSVGTLGSPLHF TRBV30
CASSFGTVLNTEAFF TRBV5-4
CASSADRTHGYTF TRBV10-1
CASRRQGGSNNEQFF TRBV5-1
CASSPRGGTNSPLHF TRBV5-4
CASSRDVGNTEAFF TRBV18
CASSLTVAASYNEQFF TRBV7-6
CASSEGGTGGNYGYTF TRBV6-1
CASRPIRAGDGYTF TRBV11-2
CASSQVDSGANVLTF TRBV4-1
CASSVGSAQVGEQYF TRBV9
CASSFTGGSYGYTF TRBV11-2
CSVGQANTEAFF TRBV29-1
CASTFLGLAGGSTDTQYF TRBV5-1
CASSLGYEQYF TRBV5-8
CAWAAQDRTNQPQHF TRBV30
CASSNRGRYGNTIYF TRBV19
CASSQGWGGSEQYF TRBV7-2
CAISEVRTLNTEAFF TRBV10-3
CAWKPASPFGNTIYF TRBV30
CSVEAAGLNTGELFF TRBV29-1
CASSLVHSDSPLHF TRBV5-1